This T cell receptor (beta chain) was found in a study of T cell responses to AZD1222 COVID-19 vaccine. Findings and limits, study-wide: Vaccine-related CD4 TCRs covered spike, predominating at 160-218 and 743-854. Clonal diversity may have been underestimated in mostly white British donors.

TCRdb keeps only in-frame clones here, not all; method: immunoSEQ multiplex PCR. The table has 90,000 to 130,000 clones, about 90% seen once; the top ten hold around 3%. Germline CDR1 and CDR2: SQVTM and ANQGSEA. With V trimmed by 5 bases and J by 10 bases, 5 bases remained unmatched. This CDR3 has 11 residues. A note on this clone: Its antigen is undetermined.

This TCR derives from an adult in good health. The gene calls are TRBV29-1 and TRBJ1-1, with 9 bases matching TRBD1. Specimen: peripheral blood, collected on day 0 of AZD1222 vaccination. CDR3 in amino acids: CSVSGTGPAFF. CDR3 coding DNA: TGCAGCGTTTCCGGGACAGGGCCAGCTTTCTTT.